This T cell receptor (beta chain) was captured by sequencing in a study of cytomegalovirus exposure and HLA in healthy donors. The PCR made use of 60 Vbeta and 13 Jbeta primers. TCRdb's copy holds only in-frame clones and misses some; the assay was immunoSEQ multiplex PCR. The table includes about 190,000 clones, 85% to 90% detected once. Study results and limitations: Among immune exposure information, only CMV serostatus was available.

CDR1 and CDR2 from the germline V gene are SNHLY and FYNNEI. The CDR3 sequence is 15 residues long. J gave up 3 bases and V 7 bases, and 6 bases lay outside the gene matches. A remark on this clone: Its antigen is as yet unknown.

This TCR came from a man aged 25 to 40 in good health and CMV-seronegative. The sample taken for sequencing was PBMCs. The chain employs TRBV2 and TRBJ2-3, with 11 bases lining up with TRBD2. The CDR3 is CASKELAGVTDTQYF. DNA of the CDR3: TGTGCCAGCAAGGAACTAGCGGGAGTAACAGATACGCAGTATTTT.